A selection of T cell receptor beta chains follows, all from one sample in a study of blood T cell repertoires in COVID-19. The repertoire was sequenced with immunoSEQ multiplex PCR; TCRdb's copy has only in-frame clones and lacks some. The table lists 130,000 or so clones, roughly nine tenths of them singletons. The source material was peripheral blood. These receptors all come from a man between 65 and 85 years old with active or convalescent COVID-19. CDR3s leave out the opening cysteine and the closing phenylalanine or tryptophan.

v_call: TRBV7-8; cdr3_aa: ASSLGQVGDSYGYT
v_call: TRBV5-1; cdr3_aa: ASSLATSSREDGELF
v_call: TRBV7-2; cdr3_aa: ASSTPTGEEQY
v_call: TRBV4-2; cdr3_aa: ASSQALRTSGEETQY
v_call: TRBV27; cdr3_aa: ASSFRDRGSYEQY
v_call: TRBV12-3/TRBV12-4; cdr3_aa: ASSLGQTYEQY
v_call: TRBV9; cdr3_aa: ASSGAGTGNTEAF
v_call: TRBV6-5; cdr3_aa: ASSASRGQQETQY
v_call: TRBV11-2; cdr3_aa: ASSTTTGTGYGYT
v_call: TRBV3-1/TRBV3-2; cdr3_aa: ASSPITLSGNTIY
v_call: TRBV5-1; cdr3_aa: ASSFEQGYQETQY
v_call: TRBV5-8; cdr3_aa: ASSFNSSYNEQF
v_call: TRBV15; cdr3_aa: ATQISGKVDTQY
v_call: TRBV10-3; cdr3_aa: AISGELAGNNEQF
v_call: TRBV5-1; cdr3_aa: ASTFTGLLADYNEQF
v_call: TRBV5-1; cdr3_aa: ASSFSGRGDEQF
v_call: TRBV24-1; cdr3_aa: ATSERAGGSETQY
v_call: TRBV6-4; cdr3_aa: ASRLSGRGGEQF
v_call: TRBV5-6; cdr3_aa: ASSLSFYGYT
v_call: TRBV5-5; cdr3_aa: ASSHLSDRLVRQF
v_call: TRBV19; cdr3_aa: ASRGLAGETETQY